Sequencing of this TCR beta chain was carried out in a study of blood T cell repertoires in COVID-19 (TCRdb year 2020). For the study in its entirety: Samples covering the acute and convalescent phases of COVID-19 were provided by collaborators in the United States, Italy and Spain. The prospective study material was composed of cDNA or gDNA derived from T cells, B-cell-depleted T cells, or PBMCs. The samples were drawn from the first 160 participants of the ongoing ImmuneRACE study and from about 1,200 subjects provided by 6 global collaborators. Sample metadata almost always included a de-identified subject ID, COVID-19 status, age in years and sex. Where available, HLA class I and class II types were obtained from metadata supplied by the sample provider rather than from assay-based typing. Subjects who had been exposed to COVID-19, were actively infected with it, or had recovered from it provided the deeply sampled blood TCRbeta repertoires that made up the dataset. The repertoires were made available in a free public database intended to serve as a resource for research on the immune response to SARS-CoV-2.

TCRbeta CDR3 regions were amplified from genomic DNA using the immunoSEQ Assay, a bias-controlled multiplex PCR. The study's processing was this. Within the assay, amplification of reference gene primers was used to estimate how many nucleated cells each sample contained. Sequence reads were collapsed and filtered to measure the absolute abundance of every unique TCRbeta CDR3 rearrangement. For each sample, productive Simpson clonality was calculated by taking the square root of Simpson's diversity index across productive rearrangements. The table comes from immuneACCESS by way of TCRdb, which keeps in-frame sequences with V and J called. Part of the clones is missing from these tables; in studies checked, under half for an unresolved V gene and the rest for unknown reasons. That table furnishes V, J and clone size, whereas the DNA furnished D and trimming. The sample table holds about 340,000 clones, of which about 83% were seen once. Of the sample, 2.5% to 3% is held by the ten largest clones.

What the work shows at the level of the full study, not this receptor alone: How much clinical and demographic metadata was included differed by source and by participant, and the metadata was provided uncurated.

About this clone: Its antigen is unknown. Qualities for individual bases were not recorded, and no much larger clone is one base off.

V is cut back by 1 base and J by 1 base, with 4 bases in the junction unmatched. CDR1 SGHRS and CDR2 YFSETQ are derived from the germline V gene. Spanning cysteine to phenylalanine, the CDR3 consists of 16 amino acids. Of the read, only the CDR3 DNA is kept; its 48 bases are in frame from base 1. Collaborating institutions collected whole blood in K2EDTA tubes following their own protocols. For TCRbeta analysis, collaborators shipped samples as frozen whole blood, isolated PBMCs, or DNA extracted from either of those sample types. Sequencing was done on a sample of peripheral blood. In this chain, TRBV5-1 is recombined with TRBJ2-2; 7 bases in the middle match TRBD2. The TCR originated in a man aged 30 to 39 with active or convalescent COVID-19. The DNA is TGCGCCAGCAGCTTGTCCCGGGGGGTGAACACCGGGGAGCTGTTTTTT. This sequence encodes CASSLSRGVNTGELFF.